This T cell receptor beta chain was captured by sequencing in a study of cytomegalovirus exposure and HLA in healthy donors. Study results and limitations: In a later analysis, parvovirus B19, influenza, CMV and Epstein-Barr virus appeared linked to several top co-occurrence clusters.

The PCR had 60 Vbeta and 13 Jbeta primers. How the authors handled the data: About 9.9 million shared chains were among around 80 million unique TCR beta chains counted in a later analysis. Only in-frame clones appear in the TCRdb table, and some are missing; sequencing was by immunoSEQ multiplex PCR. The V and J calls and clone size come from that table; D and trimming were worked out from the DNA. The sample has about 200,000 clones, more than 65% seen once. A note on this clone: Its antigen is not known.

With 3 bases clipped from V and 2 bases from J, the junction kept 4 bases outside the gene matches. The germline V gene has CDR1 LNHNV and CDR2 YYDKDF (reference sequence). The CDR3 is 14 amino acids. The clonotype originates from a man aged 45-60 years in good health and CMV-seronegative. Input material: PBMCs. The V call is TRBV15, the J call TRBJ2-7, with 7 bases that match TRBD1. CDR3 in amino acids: CATSRDRYAYEQYF. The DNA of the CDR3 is TGTGCCACCAGCAGGGACAGGTATGCCTACGAGCAGTACTTC.